What follows is one T cell receptor beta chain and its context. Its matching antigen is unknown. The PCR employed 60 Vbeta primers together with 13 Jbeta primers. TCRdb keeps only in-frame clones here, not all; method: immunoSEQ multiplex PCR. The data contain some 40,000 clones, roughly 50% of them singletons. Germline CDR1 is SGHTA and CDR2 is FQGNSA. The CDR3 extends over 15 amino acids. Unmatched junction bases numbered 7, after V lost 5 bases and J lost 10 bases. These data come from a study of cytomegalovirus exposure and HLA in healthy donors. Study-level results: Associated with cytomegalovirus, according to the listing, were some 180 TCR beta chains.

The sample was PBMCs. The V call is TRBV7-2, the J call TRBJ1-6, with 11 bases aligning to TRBD1. This receptor was obtained from a woman aged 40 to 49 in good health and CMV-seropositive. CDR3 protein: CASSLGQGASSPLHF. CDR3 bases: TGTGCCAGCAGCCTCGGACAGGGGGCGAGCTCACCCCTCCACTTT. The variable domain in full, with the rest retrieved from reference TRBV7-2 and TRBJ1-6, is GAGVSQSPSNKVTEKGKDVELRCDPISGHTALYWYRQSLGQGLEFLIYFQGNSAPDKSGLPSDRFSAERTGGSVSTLTIQRTQQEDSAVYLCASSLGQGASSPLHFGNGTRLTVT.